This note documents a single T cell receptor beta chain sequence. The CDR3 length is 16 residues. The V and J ends lost 6 bases and 3 bases, in that order; junction bases with no gene match: 8. Germline V gene lookup returns CDR1 SGHAT and CDR2 FQDESV (reference sequence). The data are from a study of blood T cell repertoires in COVID-19. Across the study: Acute and convalescent COVID-19 specimens originated in the United States, Italy and Spain. PBMCs, B-cell-depleted T cells, or T cells were the source of the cDNA or gDNA that made up the material.

How the authors handled the data: Nucleated cell counts were estimated from reference gene primer amplification. Method: immunoSEQ multiplex PCR; TCRdb's copy keeps in-frame clones and lacks some. For V, J and clone size, that table is used; D and trimming come from the DNA. The data contain 180,000 or so clones, 85% to 90% of them singletons. In terms of age and location, participants ranged from roughly 18 to 90 years and lived in approximately 26 US areas. The rearrangement joins TRBV11-1 to TRBJ2-2; TRBD1 agrees at 9 bases. The origin of this receptor is a woman in her thirties or forties with acute COVID-19. The source material was PBMCs or T cells enriched from blood (not recorded which). The CDR3 reads CASRERGQGDTGELFF. In DNA, the CDR3 is TGTGCCAGCAGAGAGAGGGGACAGGGTGACACCGGGGAGCTGTTTTTT.